This T cell receptor beta chain derives from a study of PD-1 blockade in classical Hodgkin lymphoma. Findings and caveats of the study: A reduction in baseline TCR diversity was reportedly seen in newly diagnosed patients relative to healthy donors. Before treatment, complete responders showed about the same diversity as newly diagnosed patients. Initiation of nivolumab under 1 year after ASCT led to exclusion of patients.

Brentuximab vedotin exposure varied, and every patient relapsed after autologous stem cell transplantation. Some clones are missing from TCRdb's copy, which holds only in-frame ones; the method was immunoSEQ multiplex PCR. The sample carries 14,000 or so clones, about 80% recorded once. This CDR3 region has 14 residues. Germline-derived CDR1 and CDR2 are ENHRY and SYGVKD. Trimming shortened V by 8 bases and J by 1 base, and 14 bases separated the two germline ends. This clone has only a few counts. Its matching antigen is unknown. V usage is TRBV10-3 and J usage is TRBJ1-1; D is unclear. This clonotype was obtained from a human donor with classical Hodgkin lymphoma. The starting material was peripheral blood mononuclear cells (PBMCs), obtained at baseline. The DNA of the CDR3 is TGTGCCATCCTTAATCCCTCAGGGAACACTGAAGCTTTCTTT. Translating it yields CAILNPSGNTEAFF.